The 19 T cell receptor beta chains below were found in one sample sequenced in a study of beta chain features in type 1 diabetes. Expressed TCRB transcripts were sequenced, since all the RNA that had been isolated was reverse transcribed. Repertoires were generated with immunoSEQ multiplex PCR, while TCRdb's copy carries only in-frame clones and drops some. The table has around 250,000 clones, 25% to 30% seen once; the top ten hold roughly 4%. The specimen sequenced was central memory CD4+ T cells from blood. The receptors stem from a man younger than 40 in good health.

The V and J genes are TRBV5-6 and TRBJ1-2; D is unclear. V shed 1 base and J shed 5 bases, with 6 bases lying between them. CDR1 and CDR2 from the germline V gene are SGHDT and YYEEEE. The CDR3 consists of 12 residues. The CDR3 region is CASSLYGYGYTF. In DNA form, the CDR3 reads TGTGCCAGCAGCTTGTACGGGTATGGCTACACCTTC.

V is TRBV7-2 and J is TRBJ2-3; D is perhaps TRBD1 or TRBD2 (5 bases each). V lost 5 bases and J lost 0, with 12 bases in between. The CDR3 is 15 residues long. The germline CDR1 and CDR2 sequences are SGHTA and FQGNSA. The CDR3 spells CASSPAGTSTDTQYF. Written as DNA, the CDR3 is TGTGCCAGCAGCCCCGCCGGGACGAGCACAGATACGCAGTATTTT.

CDR3 residues: CASSLVLGNSYNEQFF. In nucleotides, the CDR3 is TGCGCCAGCAGCTTGGTATTAGGGAACTCCTACAATGAGCAGTTCTTC. This rearrangement joins TRBV5-1 to TRBJ2-1; D is undetermined. Germline V CDR1 and CDR2: SGHRS, YFSETQ. The CDR3 length is 16 residues. V lost 0 bases, J lost 0 bases, and 10 bases lay in between.

This clone was seen only a few times. V usage is TRBV6-5 and J usage is TRBJ2-3; 9 nucleotides match TRBD2. Trimming removed 2 bases from V and 0 bases from J; junction bases left unmatched: 3. Per germline, CDR1 MNHEY and CDR2 SVGAGI. The CDR3 spans 16 residues. The chain's CDR3 is CASSYVAGASTDTQYF. As DNA, the CDR3 is TGTGCCAGCAGTTACGTAGCGGGGGCTAGCACAGATACGCAGTATTTT.

This clone was counted a few times. The chain uses TRBV29-1 and TRBJ2-2; TRBD1 or TRBD2 may be the D gene (5 bases each). The V end lost 6 bases, the J end lost 4 bases, and 6 bases lay between the germline ends. The V gene's germline CDR1 is SQVTM and CDR2 ANQGSEA. The CDR3 is 11 residues long. The CDR3 DNA reads as TGCAGCGTCGGGGCCACCGGGGAGCTGTTTTTT. Amino acids: CSVGATGELFF.

The chain joins TRBV4-2 to TRBJ2-3; 7 bases map to TRBD1. J lost 6 bases, V lost 3 bases, and 6 bases had no gene match. Per the germline V gene, CDR1 is LGHNA and CDR2 is YNFKEQ. This CDR3 has 14 amino acids. CDR3 bases: TGTGCCAGCAGCCAGGGGACAGCCGAGGATACGCAGTATTTT. Encoded protein: CASSQGTAEDTQYF.

A note on this clone: One end of the junction varies from germline; a read error may be responsible. The genes are TRBV2 and TRBJ2-1, with a possible D match to TRBD2 (6 bases). The CDR3 covers 11 residues. In germline, CDR1 is SNHLY, CDR2 FYNNEI. The CDR3 sequence is CASVGGNGQFF. The CDR3 DNA reads as TGTGCCAGCGTTGGAGGGAATGGGCAGTTCTTC.

This clone was observed many times. The chain joins TRBV2 to TRBJ2-7; D call uncertain. CDR1 and CDR2 from the germline V gene are SNHLY and FYNNEI. The V end lost 3 bases, the J end lost 6 bases, and 6 bases lay between the germline ends. CDR3 size: 11 residues. In nucleotides, the CDR3 is TGTGCCAGCAGTGATTGGACCGAGCAGTACTTC. Protein sequence: CASSDWTEQYF.

This clone was observed a handful of times. The same CDR3 arises from other DNA sequences in this sample as well. This sequence joins TRBV5-1 and TRBJ2-7, with 8 bases fitting TRBD1. Germline CDR1 and CDR2: SGHRS and YFSETQ. The CDR3 has 14 residues. V lost 0 bases to trimming and J lost 5 bases; unmatched junction nucleotides: 4. The CDR3 DNA reads as TGCGCCAGCAGCTTGGGACAGGGGACCCACGAGCAGTACTTC. Translated, it gives CASSLGQGTHEQYF.

The chain recombines TRBV30 with TRBJ2-1, with TRBD2 identical over 8 bases. Germline CDR1 is GTSNPN and CDR2 is SVGIG (reference sequence). The CDR3 contains 14 residues. V shed 5 bases and J 9 bases; nucleotides not matched to a gene: 12. CDR3: CAWYQGLEGAEQFF. DNA of the CDR3: TGTGCCTGGTACCAGGGACTAGAAGGAGCTGAGCAGTTCTTC. The full variable domain, with the rest looked up from reference TRBV30 and TRBJ2-1, is SQTIHQWPATLVQPVGSPLSLECTVEGTSNPNLYWYRQAAGRGLQLLFYSVGIGQISSEVPQNLSASRPQDRQFILSSKKLLLSDSGFYLCAWYQGLEGAEQFFGPGTRLTVL.

The chain employs TRBV28 and TRBJ2-4; D possibly corresponds to TRBD1 (5 bases). Trimming cost V 6 bases and J 6 bases, with 12 bases left between them. Germline V gene data show CDR1 as MDHEN and CDR2 as SYDVKM. The CDR3 loop spans 13 amino acids. The CDR3, as DNA: TGTGCCAGCAGCCTGGGGCGGTCAAACATTCAGTACTTC. Its translation: CASSLGRSNIQYF.

In this sample, this clone turned up a few times. The gene calls are TRBV11-2 and TRBJ2-3, with 12 positions matching TRBD2. J gave up 5 bases and V 2 bases, and 8 bases lay outside the gene matches. The CDR3 loop spans 17 amino acids. Germline V gives CDR1 SGHAT, CDR2 FQNNGV. CDR3 region: CASSLRTSGNRGDTQYF. CDR3 sequence (DNA): TGTGCCAGCAGCTTAAGGACTAGCGGGAACCGCGGAGATACGCAGTATTTT. Drawing the rest from reference TRBV11-2 and TRBJ2-3, the complete variable domain is EAGVAQSPRYKIIEKRQSVAFWCNPISGHATLYWYQQILGQGPKLLIQFQNNGVVDDSQLPKDRFSAERLKGVDSTLKIQPAKLEDSAVYLCASSLRTSGNRGDTQYFGPGTRLTVL.

The chain couples TRBV2 to TRBJ1-1, with unresolved D. The CDR3 length is 13 residues. With 8 bases removed from V and 1 base from J, the gap between germline ends came to 11 bases. Germline V lookup: CDR1 SNHLY, CDR2 FYNNEI. Written as DNA, the CDR3 is TGTGCCAGCGGCGGGAGACAGAACACTGAAGCTTTCTTT. Translation: CASGGRQNTEAFF.

The V gene is TRBV30, the J gene TRBJ2-5, with TRBD1 identical over 10 bases. This CDR3 has 14 residues. Germline lookup yields CDR1 GTSNPN and CDR2 SVGIG (reference sequence). V lost 5 bases, J lost 9 bases, and 12 bases stayed unmatched. The CDR3 loop reads CAWLIPDRGRAQYF. The CDR3 nucleotides read TGTGCCTGGCTTATCCCAGACAGGGGGCGCGCCCAGTACTTC.

The CDR3 spells CASSSLRNSYNEQFF. The DNA for the CDR3 is TGTGCCAGCAGTTCCCTGCGCAATTCCTACAATGAGCAGTTCTTC. The chain carries TRBV28 and TRBJ2-1, with D unclear. The length of the CDR3 is 15 residues. Germline V gives CDR1 MDHEN, CDR2 SYDVKM. V dropped 4 bases and J dropped 1 base, with 11 bases sitting between them.

CDR3 nucleotides: TGCGCCAGCAGCTTGTGGTCAGATACCTACGAGCAGTACTTC. Translated, it gives CASSLWSDTYEQYF. This chain joins TRBV5-1 and TRBJ2-7; D unclear. V gave up 1 base and J gave up 2 bases, with 10 bases separating them. CDR1 is SGHRS and CDR2 is YFSETQ in the germline V gene. The CDR3 loop spans 14 amino acids. The full variable domain, in which reference TRBV5-1 and TRBJ2-7 provide the parts outside the CDR3, is KAGVTQTPRYLIKTRGQQVTLSCSPISGHRSVSWYQQTPGQGLQFLFEYFSETQRNKGNFPGRFSGRQFSNSRSEMNVSTLELGDSALYLCASSLWSDTYEQYFGPGTRLTVT.

This clone was recorded a few times. This chain uses TRBV30 with TRBJ2-3; D is uncertain. The CDR3 runs 15 residues. Germline values: CDR1 GTSNPN, CDR2 SVGIG (reference sequence). Between the trimmed V and J ends, which lost 2 bases and 1 base, there was a span of 13 bases. The CDR3 loop is CAWSPLGEGTDTQYF. The CDR3 DNA reads TGTGCCTGGAGTCCCCTGGGCGAGGGCACAGATACGCAGTATTTT.

The chain recombines TRBV6-6 with TRBJ1-4; D gene uncertain. V was clipped by 10 bases and J by 0 bases, with 9 bases between them. In germline, CDR1 is MNHNY, CDR2 SVGAGI (reference sequence). This CDR3 comprises 13 residues. For the CDR3, the DNA is TGTGCCATTCAGCCGTCAACTAATGAAAAACTGTTTTTT. Translation gives CAIQPSTNEKLFF.

J is TRBJ2-1 and V is TRBV29-1; TRBD1 matches 8 bases. Per germline, CDR1 SQVTM and CDR2 ANQGSEA. The V segment lost 5 bases and the J segment 7 bases; nucleotides outside the gene matches: 7. This CDR3 is 13 amino acids long. The CDR3 DNA sequence: TGCAGCGTTTCCCCCCGGGACAGGAATGAGCAGTTCTTC. This encodes CSVSPRDRNEQFF.